This TCR beta chain comes out of a study of blood T cell repertoires in COVID-19. CDR1 is SGHTA and CDR2 is FQGNSA in the germline V gene. V shed 3 bases and J shed 0 bases, with 9 bases lying between them. The CDR3 extends over 14 amino acids. Profiling relied on immunoSEQ multiplex PCR, and the TCRdb table lists in-frame clones only, not all of them. The sample consists of around 330,000 clones, about nine tenths of them appearing once. This clonotype was obtained from a man in his sixties who had recovered from COVID-19. The rearrangement uses TRBV7-2 and TRBJ2-7, with D possibly TRBD1 on 5 matching bases. Sequenced input: PBMCs or T cells enriched from blood (not recorded which). CDR3 in DNA: TGTGCCAGCAGCTTTGGACACAACTCCTACGAGCAGTACTTC. Its translation: CASSFGHNSYEQYF.